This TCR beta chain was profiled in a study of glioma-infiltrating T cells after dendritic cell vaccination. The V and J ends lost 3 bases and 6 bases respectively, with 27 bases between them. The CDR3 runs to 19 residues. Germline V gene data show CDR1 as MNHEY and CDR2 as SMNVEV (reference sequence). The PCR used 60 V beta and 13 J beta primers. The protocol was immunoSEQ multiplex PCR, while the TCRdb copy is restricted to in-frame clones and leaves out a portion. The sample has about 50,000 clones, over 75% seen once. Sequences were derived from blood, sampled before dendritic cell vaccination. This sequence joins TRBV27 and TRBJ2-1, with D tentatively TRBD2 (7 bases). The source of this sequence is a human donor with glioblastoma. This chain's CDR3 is CASSLIRGRASIRVNEQFF. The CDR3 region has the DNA TGTGCCAGCAGTTTGATAAGGGGGAGGGCCTCCATAAGGGTCAATGAGCAGTTCTTC.